Below, 22 T cell receptor beta chains from the same sample are listed, as sequenced in a study of blood T cells in healthy people across ages. Combining a sample-barcoded 5' primer with a J-beta primer mix, a second PCR ran for 7 to 11 cycles. TCRdb redid the calling of the 5' RACE reads with MiXCR, one entry per CDR3 protein. Of roughly 1.5 million distinct CDR3 sequences in the sample, approximately 43% are singletons; the top ten hold under 5%. Sequencing used blood. All receptors derive from a woman aged 18-29 years in good health.

The CDR3 bases are TGTGCCAGCAGCTTAGACCCCGGGACATCGGCCTACGAGCAGTACTTC. Its translation is CASSLDPGTSAYEQYF. The chain uses TRBV7-2 and TRBJ2-5, with a tentative D call TRBD1 (6 bases). The J call may be in error: the DNA end matches TRBJ2-7 better. Germline loops: CDR1 SGHTA, CDR2 FQGNSA. The CDR3 consists of 16 residues.

J is TRBJ2-4 and V is TRBV20-1; 10 nucleotides align to TRBD2. This CDR3 contains 14 residues. In germline, CDR1 is DFQATT, CDR2 SNEGSKA (reference sequence). After removal of 6 bases from V and 9 bases from J, the junction contained 11 bases not matched to a gene. CDR3 residues: CSAAVAGGGAIQYF. The CDR3 nucleotides read TGCAGTGCGGCGGTAGCGGGAGGTGGTGCCATTCAGTACTTC.

This clonotype was detected once. The chain couples TRBV20-1 to TRBJ1-4; 9 positions agree with TRBD1. The CDR3 sequence is 14 residues long. V dropped 2 bases and J dropped 7; count of bases not matched to a gene: 5. Germline V gives CDR1 DFQATT, CDR2 SNEGSKA (reference sequence). The CDR3 DNA follows: TGCAGTGCTAGAAGGACAGGGGTTGGTGAAAAACTGTTTTTT. Translated: CSARRTGVGEKLFF.

The table lists this clonotype with a few counts. This sequence joins TRBV4-1 and TRBJ1-1; D ambiguous. Germline CDR1 and CDR2: MGHRA and YSYEKL. The CDR3 totals 15 residues. The ends were cut back, 3 bases at V and 2 bases at J, with 13 bases in the middle. The CDR3 region has the DNA TGCGCCAGCAGCCAGGGCCTTACTGCCAACACTGAAGCTTTCTTT. This codes for CASSQGLTANTEAFF.

The J gene is TRBJ1-4, the V gene TRBV2, with a possible D match to TRBD1 (6 bases). The ends were cut back, 6 bases at V and 7 bases at J, with 18 bases in the middle. Germline loops: CDR1 SNHLY, CDR2 FYNNEI. The CDR3 covers 15 residues. The CDR3 region is CASSQLGGGPEKLFF. The CDR3, as DNA: TGTGCCAGCAGCCAACTGGGCGGGGGGCCTGAAAAACTGTTTTTT.

The CDR3 DNA is TGTGCCAGCAGCCGGGGACAGGCTTTGAACACTGAAGCTTTCTTT. Its protein product is CASSRGQALNTEAFF. The chain recombines TRBV6-5 with TRBJ1-1, with 8 bases matching TRBD1. The length of the CDR3 is 15 residues. CDR1 and CDR2 from the germline V gene are MNHEY and SVGAGI. Trimming cost V 6 bases and J 0 bases; bases outside gene matches: 6.

This clonotype was counted between two and nine times. This chain connects TRBV7-2 to TRBJ2-6; D unclear. Trimming took 4 bases from V and 0 from J, leaving 10 bases between them. The CDR3 extends over 16 amino acids. Germline CDR1 is SGHTA and CDR2 is FQGNSA. CDR3 sequence reads: CASSSVILSGANVLTF. The CDR3 nucleotides read TGTGCCAGCAGCTCCGTGATCCTCTCTGGGGCCAACGTCCTGACTTTC.

The chain has TRBV20-1 and TRBJ2-1; no clear D gene. CDR1 is DFQATT, CDR2 SNEGSKA, per germline (reference sequence). CDR3 length: 15 amino acids. The ends were cut back, 6 bases at V and 9 bases at J, with 24 bases in the middle. The CDR3 bases are TGCAGTGCCCCTTCGGCCCGAAATTTGGGGATTGAGCAGTTCTTC. Encoded protein: CSAPSARNLGIEQFF.

This chain links TRBV12-3 or TRBV12-4 with TRBJ2-1; either TRBD1 or TRBD2 may fit D (5 bases each). V was trimmed by 7 bases and J by 7 bases, leaving 17 bases between them. CDR3 size: 14 residues. The CDR3 protein is CASNTGTPRNEQFF. CDR3 DNA: TGTGCCAGCAATACCGGGACCCCAAGAAATGAGCAGTTCTTC.

The chain uses TRBV6-2 or TRBV6-3 and TRBJ1-2; D is perhaps TRBD1 (5 bases). The ends were cut back, 2 bases at V and 8 bases at J, with 12 bases in the middle. Germline V gives CDR1 MNHEY, CDR2 SVGEGT. The CDR3 runs 13 residues. The CDR3 sequence is CASSYLGEIGYTF. The CDR3, as DNA: TGTGCCAGCAGTTACCTAGGGGAGATCGGCTACACCTTC.

V is TRBV20-1 and J is TRBJ1-1; the match to TRBD1 covers 7 bases. Germline-derived CDR1 and CDR2 are DFQATT and SNEGSKA (reference sequence). The CDR3 has 15 residues. V shed 1 base and J 5 bases; nucleotides not matched to a gene: 10. The CDR3 region is CSARAPTGVGTEAFF. CDR3 bases: TGCAGTGCTAGAGCACCAACAGGGGTGGGTACTGAAGCTTTCTTT.

This clonotype was seen a few times. The chain employs TRBV7-9 and TRBJ2-7; 11 bases line up with TRBD2. In germline, CDR1 is SEHNR, CDR2 FQNEAQ (reference sequence). This CDR3 is built from 18 residues. The V gene end was trimmed by 5 bases and the J gene end by 3 bases; junction bases not matched to a gene: 15. In DNA, the CDR3 is TGTGCCAGCAGCCCGTTGACAGGGGAACTAGCGGGAGTCTACGAGCAGTACTTC. The encoded protein is CASSPLTGELAGVYEQYF.

The gene calls are TRBV7-9 and TRBJ2-7; no definite D call. The CDR3 extends over 13 amino acids. Trimming took off 2 bases at V and 7 bases at J, with 12 bases between the two ends. Germline loops: CDR1 SEHNR, CDR2 FQNEAQ (reference sequence). The CDR3 DNA reads as TGTGCCAGCAGCTTAATGTCTAACAATGAGCAGTACTTC. It specifies CASSLMSNNEQYF. The whole variable domain, remainder taken from reference TRBV7-9 and TRBJ2-7, is DTGVSQNPRHKITKRGQNVTFRCDPISEHNRLYWYRQTLGQGPEFLTYFQNEAQLEKSRLLSDRFSAERPKGSFSTLEIQRTEQGDSAMYLCASSLMSNNEQYFGPGTRLTVT.

V and J are TRBV2 and TRBJ2-7; D may be TRBD1 or TRBD2 (5 bases each). The CDR3 length is 13 residues. Germline values: CDR1 SNHLY, CDR2 FYNNEI. V lost 2 bases, J lost 6 bases, and 11 bases lay in between. CDR3 amino acids: CASSETRGAEQYF. CDR3 sequence (DNA): TGTGCCAGCAGTGAAACACGGGGCGCCGAGCAGTACTTC.

This clonotype showed up just once. V usage is TRBV29-1 and J usage is TRBJ2-4; no firm D call. The V gene's germline CDR1 is SQVTM and CDR2 ANQGSEA. Trimming took off 2 bases at V and 3 bases at J, with 8 bases between the two ends. There are 13 residues in the CDR3. DNA of the CDR3: TGCAGCGTTGAAAGGGAAGGCAAAAACATTCAGTACTTC. Translating gives CSVEREGKNIQYF. The entire variable domain, with the rest obtained from reference TRBV29-1 and TRBJ2-4, is as follows: SAVISQKPSRDICQRGTSLTIQCQVDSQVTMMFWYRQQPGQSLTLIATANQGSEATYESGFVIDKFPISRPNLTFSTLTVSNMSPEDSSIYLCSVEREGKNIQYFGAGTRLSVL.

The gene calls are TRBV7-9 and TRBJ1-1; D remains ambiguous. Trimming removed 4 bases at V and 0 bases at J, with 12 bases between. The CDR3 spans 15 residues. Germline V gene lookup returns CDR1 SEHNR and CDR2 FQNEAQ (reference sequence). The DNA of the CDR3 is TGTGCCAGCAGCTCGGGCCGGGCTTTGAACACTGAAGCTTTCTTT. Its translation is CASSSGRALNTEAFF. The full variable domain, in which reference TRBV7-9 and TRBJ1-1 provide the parts outside the CDR3, is DTGVSQNPRHKITKRGQNVTFRCDPISEHNRLYWYRQTLGQGPEFLTYFQNEAQLEKSRLLSDRFSAERPKGSFSTLEIQRTEQGDSAMYLCASSSGRALNTEAFFGQGTRLTVV.

This clonotype was detected a few times. The rearrangement links TRBV27 to TRBJ1-2; 8 bases fit TRBD1. Germline CDR1 reads MNHEY; CDR2 reads SMNVEV (reference sequence). The CDR3 is 15 amino acids. With V trimmed by 4 bases and J by 8 bases, 12 bases remained unmatched. This CDR3 reads CASSSIRTGMHGYTF. The DNA of the CDR3 is TGTGCCAGCAGTTCCATCCGGACAGGGATGCACGGCTACACCTTC.

V gene TRBV29-1 combines with J gene TRBJ2-3; tentative D call: TRBD1 (6 bases). Germline V lookup: CDR1 SQVTM, CDR2 ANQGSEA. The CDR3 is 11 residues long. V was pared by 6 bases and J by 4 bases, with 8 bases between. Here the CDR3 DNA reads TGCAGCGTCAACAGGGCAGATACGCAGTATTTT. This gives the protein CSVNRADTQYF.

This clonotype turned up a few times. CDR3 amino acids: CASSFLTVPFF. The CDR3 coding sequence is TGTGCCAGCAGCTTTCTCACAGTACCGTTCTTC. This chain links TRBV7-2 with TRBJ2-1; unclear D gene. This CDR3 region has 11 residues. Germline CDR1 reads SGHTA; CDR2 reads FQGNSA. The V end was cut by 3 bases, the J end by 15 bases, with 12 bases between.

The chain couples TRBV7-8 to TRBJ2-1, with unresolved D. Germline-derived CDR1 and CDR2 are SGHVS and FQNEAQ. The CDR3 covers 15 residues. V lost 5 bases to trimming and J lost 10 bases, with 21 bases between them. CDR3: CASSPPAQPPYEQFF. CDR3 bases: TGTGCCAGCAGCCCCCCGGCTCAGCCCCCCTACGAGCAGTTCTTC. The complete variable domain, with remaining parts taken from reference TRBV7-8 and TRBJ2-1, reads GAGVSQSPRYKVAKRGQDVALRCDPISGHVSLFWYQQALGQGPEFLTYFQNEAQLDKSGLPSDRFFAERPEGSVSTLKIQRTQQEDSAVYLCASSPPAQPPYEQFFGPGTRLTVL.

This clonotype showed up just once. V is TRBV4-3 and J is TRBJ2-7; D not certain. The V and J ends lost 0 bases and 2 bases respectively, with 14 bases between them. The CDR3 is 16 residues long. In germline, CDR1 is LGHNA, CDR2 YSLEER. CDR3 amino acids: CASSQDWFSAAYEQYF. DNA for the CDR3: TGCGCCAGCAGCCAAGATTGGTTCAGCGCTGCCTACGAGCAGTACTTC.

A few counts support this clonotype. The V call is TRBV11-2, the J call TRBJ1-5; 7 bases line up with TRBD1. The CDR3 runs to 15 residues. V lost 5 bases to trimming and J lost 6 bases; unmatched junction nucleotides: 10. Germline values: CDR1 SGHAT, CDR2 FQNNGV. CDR3 sequence reads: CASSRTTGNGQPQHF. The DNA for the CDR3 is TGTGCCAGCAGCCGCACGACAGGGAACGGTCAGCCCCAGCATTTT.